This T cell receptor beta chain was identified during a study of T cells after yellow fever vaccination. Background on the study: Fractions of limited cellularity were prepared by means of SMART-Seq v4 Ultra Low Input. Findings and caveats of the study: At under 97% for CD4 and approximately 89% for CD8, most primary-vaccination clones showed up again after the booster.

The study made its TCR cDNA through 5'RACE template switching. That step introduced a universal primer site along with UMIs. A single record per CDR3 protein comes from TCRdb applying MiXCR to the 5' RACE reads. The repertoire holds more than 350,000 distinct CDR3 sequences, with more than 9% as singletons. The CDR3 length is 17 residues. Germline loops: CDR1 SGHRS, CDR2 YFSETQ. Trimming at V came to 0 bases and at J to 4 bases, leaving 8 bases not matched to a gene. A few counts support this clonotype. Its antigen is not known. Sequences were derived from PBMCs, sampled on the day of the first yellow fever vaccination. The sequence was collected from a man aged 18 to 29 who received the YFV17D yellow fever vaccine. V usage is TRBV5-1 and J usage is TRBJ2-3; 10 bases fit TRBD2. This CDR3 is CASSLGVAGGRADTQYF. The CDR3 DNA is TGCGCCAGCAGCTTGGGCGTAGCGGGGGGCAGGGCAGATACGCAGTATTTT. Filled out from reference TRBV5-1 and TRBJ2-3, the complete variable domain reads KAGVTQTPRYLIKTRGQQVTLSCSPISGHRSVSWYQQTPGQGLQFLFEYFSETQRNKGNFPGRFSGRQFSNSRSEMNVSTLELGDSALYLCASSLGVAGGRADTQYFGPGTRLTVL.